Below, 6 T cell receptor beta chains from the same sample are listed, as sequenced in a study of tumor and adjacent non-tumor tissue in lung cancer. No cell sorting was done before RNA was extracted from the tissue. TCRbeta libraries were built with three rounds of nested PCR, modified from ARM-PCR. Using its own MiXCR run on the multiplex PCR reads, TCRdb lists one record per CDR3 protein. The sample includes under 95,000 distinct CDR3 sequences, roughly 66% of them seen just once. The sequenced material came from lung tumor tissue. These receptor sequences come from a man aged 55 to 70 with non-small cell lung cancer.

This rearrangement joins TRBV5-8 to TRBJ1-1, with 12 bases lining up with TRBD1. V was clipped by 6 bases and J by 6 bases; unmatched bases: 6. CDR1 and CDR2 from the germline V gene are SGHTS and YDEGEE. The CDR3 spans 14 residues. The CDR3 DNA sequence: TGTGCCAGCATCAGGGACAGGGGGCGGCCTGAAGCTTTCTTT. This sequence encodes CASIRDRGRPEAFF.

A note on this clonotype: One junction end does not reproduce the germline sequence, and a read error may be involved. The V gene is TRBV29-1, the J gene TRBJ2-5; D uncertain. The length of the CDR3 is 12 residues. The germline CDR1 and CDR2 sequences are SQVTM and ANQGSEA. In DNA, the CDR3 is TGCAGCACCGGACCCAGCGCAGAGACCCAGTACTTT. Protein product: CSTGPSAETQYF.

The chain employs TRBV5-1 and TRBJ2-2, with TRBD1 as a possible D gene (6 bases). Germline V gene sequence: CDR1 SGHRS, CDR2 YFSETQ. The ends were cut back, 1 base at V and 3 bases at J, with 7 bases in the middle. This CDR3 comprises 14 residues. The CDR3 protein is CASSLSGDTGELFF. Written as DNA, the CDR3 is TGCGCCAGCAGCTTGTCAGGGGACACCGGGGAGCTGTTTTTT. Supplemented by reference TRBV5-1 and TRBJ2-2, the full variable domain reads KAGVTQTPRYLIKTRGQQVTLSCSPISGHRSVSWYQQTPGQGLQFLFEYFSETQRNKGNFPGRFSGRQFSNSRSEMNVSTLELGDSALYLCASSLSGDTGELFFGEGSRLTVL.

This rearrangement joins TRBV11-2 to TRBJ2-7; D gene ambiguous. Trimming removed 5 bases from V and 5 bases from J, with 25 bases in between. The CDR3 length is 17 residues. Germline V CDR1 and CDR2: SGHAT, FQNNGV. CDR3 protein: CASSPLGVGRLGNEQYF. In DNA, the CDR3 is TGTGCCAGCAGCCCCCTTGGTGTGGGTCGCCTAGGGAACGAGCAGTACTTC.

The table lists this clonotype with many counts. J is TRBJ2-7 and V is TRBV6-2 or TRBV6-3; the match to TRBD2 covers 7 bases. Germline loops: CDR1 MNHEY, CDR2 SVGEGT. This CDR3 has 15 amino acids. J lost 2 bases, V lost 1 base, and 5 bases had no gene match. CDR3 nucleotides: TGTGCCAGCAGTTACTACGGGGGGAATACCTACGAGCAGTACTTC. This codes for CASSYYGGNTYEQYF.

This clonotype turned up a few times. One end of the junction is discordant with germline, which a read error may explain. CDR3 bases: TGCGGCAGCAAGGGTGCAGCTAATGAAAAACTGTTTTTT. This codes for CGSKGAANEKLFF. The chain recombines TRBV11-2 with TRBJ1-4, with D hard to call. The germline gives CDR1 SGHAT, CDR2 FQNNGV. The length of the CDR3 is 13 residues.